The following is a TCR beta chain sequence with its context. This record comes from a study of identical twins. A single record per CDR3 protein comes from TCRdb applying MiXCR to the 5' RACE reads. The sample shows about 1.7 million distinct CDR3 sequences, 32% of them seen only once. The clonotype was recovered from a newborn girl in good health. Sequenced input: cord blood.

The chain's CDR3 is CSAAPSGPAYEQYF. DNA of the CDR3: TGCAGTGCCGCACCTAGCGGGCCAGCCTACGAGCAGTACTTC. This chain connects TRBV20-1 to TRBJ2-7; 8 bases map to TRBD2. This CDR3 is 14 amino acids long. V lost 6 bases and J lost 2; bases outside the gene matches: 9. Germline V gene sequence: CDR1 DFQATT, CDR2 SNEGSKA (reference sequence).